A selection of T cell receptor beta chains follows, all from one sample in a study of blood T cell repertoires in COVID-19. Using immunoSEQ multiplex PCR, the repertoire was profiled, and TCRdb retains in-frame clones only, with some absent. The sample contains around 310,000 clones, roughly 89% of which appear only once. The specimen sequenced was peripheral blood. The receptors stem from a middle-aged woman with COVID-19, enrolled during active disease. Both conserved end residues are part of each CDR3. The D gene is left open where the match is weak.

v_gene: TRBV7-2; j_gene: TRBJ1-5; d_gene: .; CDR3aa: CASSLVMGRQNQPQHF
v_gene: TRBV7-8; j_gene: TRBJ2-1; d_gene: TRBD2; CDR3aa: CASSLREIRDEQFF
v_gene: TRBV6-5; j_gene: TRBJ2-3; d_gene: TRBD1; CDR3aa: CASSYSVTGPTDTQYF
v_gene: TRBV29-1; j_gene: TRBJ1-2; d_gene: .; CDR3aa: CSAMGNSDGYTF
v_gene: TRBV7-9; j_gene: TRBJ1-2; d_gene: TRBD1; CDR3aa: CASSSTGNPNYGYTF
v_gene: TRBV7-9; j_gene: TRBJ2-2; d_gene: .; CDR3aa: CASSFGQSNTGELFF
v_gene: TRBV2; j_gene: TRBJ1-1; d_gene: .; CDR3aa: CASSESEGERTEAFF
v_gene: TRBV2; j_gene: TRBJ1-5; d_gene: .; CDR3aa: CASRYGGNSNQPQHF
v_gene: TRBV2; j_gene: TRBJ2-7; d_gene: .; CDR3aa: CASSPDWPEQYF
v_gene: TRBV7-2; j_gene: TRBJ2-1; d_gene: TRBD2; CDR3aa: CASSFGLAGGTYNEQFF